Below, one T cell receptor (beta chain) is given with its context. The antigen is undetermined. The data are from a study of cytomegalovirus exposure and HLA in healthy donors. The study's findings and limits: Reported results showed that the classifier diagnosed cytomegalovirus status with high specificity and sensitivity. There was a cluster of highly shared sequence variants that was likely a sequencing artifact. Fewer N-insertions than the roughly 650-donor mean were reportedly shown by an Asian-associated ancestry cluster in a later analysis. In vitro work confirmed that a few CMV-associated chains recognize CMV antigens.

The study ran its PCR with 60 Vbeta and 13 Jbeta primers. Profiling relied on immunoSEQ multiplex PCR, and the TCRdb table lists in-frame clones only, not all of them. The repertoire consists of 150,000 to 200,000 clones, with about 75% occurring once and the leading ten covering about 1%. Sequencing was done on a sample of PBMCs. The receptor was derived from a woman in her 50s in good health and CMV-seropositive.

The CDR3 loop is CASSPISRGPEAFF. The CDR3 region has the DNA TGTGCCAGCAGCCCCATTTCGCGGGGGCCCGAAGCTTTCTTT. The rearrangement uses TRBV7-9 and TRBJ1-1; possibly TRBD1 for D (6 bases). Germline V lookup: CDR1 SEHNR, CDR2 FQNEAQ (reference sequence). The CDR3 contains 14 residues. The ends were cut back, 5 bases at V and 8 bases at J, with 18 bases in the middle.